The entry below describes one T cell receptor (beta chain). Germline CDR1 SGHKS, CDR2 YYEKEE (reference sequence). The V gene end was trimmed by 4 bases and the J gene end by 3 bases; junction bases not matched to a gene: 4. The CDR3 sequence is 13 residues long. This specimen comes from a study of blood T cell repertoires in COVID-19. Overall study: Researchers got acute and convalescent COVID-19 samples from the United States, Italy and Spain. Nucleic acid was either cDNA or gDNA, and it came from T cells, B-cell-depleted T cells, or PBMCs.

In the authors' workflow: Reference gene primer amplification in the assay estimated nucleated cell counts. The protocol was immunoSEQ multiplex PCR, while the TCRdb copy is restricted to in-frame clones and leaves out a portion. Clone size and the V and J calls come from that table; the DNA yielded D and trimming. The data contain about 270,000 clones, approximately 86% of them singletons. The clonotype was recovered from a man aged 35 to 55 with active or convalescent COVID-19. The chain employs TRBV5-5 and TRBJ2-7, with 7 bases fitting TRBD1. Sequenced: peripheral blood. This CDR3 is CASSHRGVYEQYF. CDR3 bases: TGTGCCAGCAGCCACAGGGGAGTCTACGAGCAGTACTTC.